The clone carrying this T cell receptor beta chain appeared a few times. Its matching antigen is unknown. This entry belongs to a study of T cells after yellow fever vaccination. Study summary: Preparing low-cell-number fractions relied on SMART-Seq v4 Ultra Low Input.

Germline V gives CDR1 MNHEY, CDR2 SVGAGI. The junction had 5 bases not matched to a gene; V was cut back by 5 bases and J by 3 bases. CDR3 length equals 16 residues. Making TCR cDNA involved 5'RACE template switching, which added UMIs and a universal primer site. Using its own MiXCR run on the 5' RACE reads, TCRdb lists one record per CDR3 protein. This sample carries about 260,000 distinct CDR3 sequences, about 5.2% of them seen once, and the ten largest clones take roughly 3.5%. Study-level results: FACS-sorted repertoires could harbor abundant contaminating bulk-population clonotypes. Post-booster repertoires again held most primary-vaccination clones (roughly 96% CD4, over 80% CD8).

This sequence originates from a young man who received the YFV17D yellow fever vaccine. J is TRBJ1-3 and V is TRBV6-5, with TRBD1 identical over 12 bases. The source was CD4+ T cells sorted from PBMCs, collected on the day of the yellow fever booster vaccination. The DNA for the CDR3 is TGTGCCAGCAGTCGCCGGGACAGGGGGCTTGGAAACACCATATATTTT. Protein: CASSRRDRGLGNTIYF.